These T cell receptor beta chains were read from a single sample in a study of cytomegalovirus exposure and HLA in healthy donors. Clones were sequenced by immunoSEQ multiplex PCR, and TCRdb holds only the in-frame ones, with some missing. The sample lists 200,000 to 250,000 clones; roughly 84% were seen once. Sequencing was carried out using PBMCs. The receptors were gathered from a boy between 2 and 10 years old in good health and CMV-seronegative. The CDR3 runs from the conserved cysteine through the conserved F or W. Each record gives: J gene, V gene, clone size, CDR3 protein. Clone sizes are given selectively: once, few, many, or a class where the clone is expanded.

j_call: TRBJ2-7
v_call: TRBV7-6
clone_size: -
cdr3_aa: CASSSEQGDYEQYF

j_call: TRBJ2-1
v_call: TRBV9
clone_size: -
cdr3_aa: CASSVDGGGLNDEQFF

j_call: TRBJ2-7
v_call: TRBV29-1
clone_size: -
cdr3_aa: CSGGGKEQYF

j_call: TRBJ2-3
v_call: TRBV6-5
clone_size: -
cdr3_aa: CASSYFSGDTQYF

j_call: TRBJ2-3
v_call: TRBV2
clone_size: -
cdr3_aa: CASRELAGVRDTQYF

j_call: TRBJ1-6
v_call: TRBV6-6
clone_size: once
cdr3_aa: CASSKLSGTDNSPLHF

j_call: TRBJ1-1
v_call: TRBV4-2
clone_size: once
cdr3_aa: CASSQDRIRVDAFF

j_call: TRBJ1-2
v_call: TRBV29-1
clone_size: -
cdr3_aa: CSVRTGLDYGYTF

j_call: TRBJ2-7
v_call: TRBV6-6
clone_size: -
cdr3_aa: CASNVDRGRNEQYF

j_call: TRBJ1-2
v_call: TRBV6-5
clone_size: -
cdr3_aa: CASKAPGTGVGYTF

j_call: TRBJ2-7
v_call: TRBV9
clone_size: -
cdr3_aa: CASSVGDRAYEQYF

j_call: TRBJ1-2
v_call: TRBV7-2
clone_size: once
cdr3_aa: CASSLEAGTGDGYTF

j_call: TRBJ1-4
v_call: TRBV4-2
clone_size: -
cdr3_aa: CASSQARGRENEKLFF

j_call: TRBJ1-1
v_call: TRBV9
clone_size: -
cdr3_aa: CASSVGESTEAFF

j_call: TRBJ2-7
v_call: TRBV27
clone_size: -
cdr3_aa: CASSLYREKDEQYF

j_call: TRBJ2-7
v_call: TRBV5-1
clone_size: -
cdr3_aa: CTSSLAGLYEQYF

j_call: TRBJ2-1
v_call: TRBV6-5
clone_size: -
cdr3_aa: CASSLGLAVYNEQFF

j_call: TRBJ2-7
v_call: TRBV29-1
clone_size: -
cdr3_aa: CSVLGARQGASYEQYF

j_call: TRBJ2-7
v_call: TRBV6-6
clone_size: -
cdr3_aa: CASSTTSIYEQYF

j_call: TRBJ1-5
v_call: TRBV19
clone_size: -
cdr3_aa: CASSIDRASPQHF

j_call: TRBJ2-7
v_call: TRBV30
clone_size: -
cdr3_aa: CAWSDRGGHYEQYF

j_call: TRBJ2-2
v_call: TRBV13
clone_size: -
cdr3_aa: CASSFLSEGGELFF

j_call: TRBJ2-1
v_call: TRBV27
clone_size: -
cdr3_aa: CASSSHLGLADNEQFF

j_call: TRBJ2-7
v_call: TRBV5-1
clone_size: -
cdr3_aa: CASSPVPGQGPYEQYF

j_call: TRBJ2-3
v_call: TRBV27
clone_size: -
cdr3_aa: CASSFLRRADTQYF

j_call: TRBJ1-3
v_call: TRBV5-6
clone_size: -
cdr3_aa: CASSLGAGNTIYF

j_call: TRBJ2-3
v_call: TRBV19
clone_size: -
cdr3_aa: CASSIGGGTLSTDTQYF

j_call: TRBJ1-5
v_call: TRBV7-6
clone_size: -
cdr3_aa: CASSLSSNDRENQPQHF

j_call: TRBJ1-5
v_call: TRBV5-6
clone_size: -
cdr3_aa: CASSLAGGSNQPQHF

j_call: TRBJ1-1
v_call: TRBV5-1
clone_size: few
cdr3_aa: CASSLTANTEAFF

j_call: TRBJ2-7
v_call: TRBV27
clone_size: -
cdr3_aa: CASRGVSYEQYF

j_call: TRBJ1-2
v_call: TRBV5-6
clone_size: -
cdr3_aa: CASSLGHGGYGYTF

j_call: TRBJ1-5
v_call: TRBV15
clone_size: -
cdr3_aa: CATSRESPGAVKRPQHF

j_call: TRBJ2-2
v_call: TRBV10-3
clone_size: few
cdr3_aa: CAIRTSGRFGELFF

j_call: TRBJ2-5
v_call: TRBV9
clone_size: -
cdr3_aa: CASSVGLAGGDQETQYF

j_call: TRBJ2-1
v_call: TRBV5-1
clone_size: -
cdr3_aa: CASSFEGPWNEQFF

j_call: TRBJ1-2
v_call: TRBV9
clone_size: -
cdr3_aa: CASSVSGGYGYTF

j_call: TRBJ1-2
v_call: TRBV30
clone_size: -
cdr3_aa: CAWGDSPRHGYTF

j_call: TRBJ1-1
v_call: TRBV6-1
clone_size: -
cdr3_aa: CASSRTVNTEAFF

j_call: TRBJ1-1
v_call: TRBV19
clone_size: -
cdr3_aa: CASSPGGLSPEAFF

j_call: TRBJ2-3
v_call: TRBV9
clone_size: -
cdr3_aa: CASSVSGGAKDTQYF

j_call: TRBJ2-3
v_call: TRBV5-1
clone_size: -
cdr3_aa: CASSLRSSGGSTDTQYF

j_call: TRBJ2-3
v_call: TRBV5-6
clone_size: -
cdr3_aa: CASSLGARVVPNTQYF

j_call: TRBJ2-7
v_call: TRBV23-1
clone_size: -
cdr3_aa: CASSHLGGNFHEQYF

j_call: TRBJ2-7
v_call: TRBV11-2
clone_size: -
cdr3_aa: CASSEAGTAYEQYF

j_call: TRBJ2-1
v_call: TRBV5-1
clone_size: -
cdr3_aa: CASSGGQGANNEQFF

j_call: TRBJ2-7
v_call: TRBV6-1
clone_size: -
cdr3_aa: CASRVGEGYEQYF

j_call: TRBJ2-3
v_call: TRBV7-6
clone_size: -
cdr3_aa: CASSLVAGSTDTQYF

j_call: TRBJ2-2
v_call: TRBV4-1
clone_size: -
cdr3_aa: CASSPRRGLRTGELFF